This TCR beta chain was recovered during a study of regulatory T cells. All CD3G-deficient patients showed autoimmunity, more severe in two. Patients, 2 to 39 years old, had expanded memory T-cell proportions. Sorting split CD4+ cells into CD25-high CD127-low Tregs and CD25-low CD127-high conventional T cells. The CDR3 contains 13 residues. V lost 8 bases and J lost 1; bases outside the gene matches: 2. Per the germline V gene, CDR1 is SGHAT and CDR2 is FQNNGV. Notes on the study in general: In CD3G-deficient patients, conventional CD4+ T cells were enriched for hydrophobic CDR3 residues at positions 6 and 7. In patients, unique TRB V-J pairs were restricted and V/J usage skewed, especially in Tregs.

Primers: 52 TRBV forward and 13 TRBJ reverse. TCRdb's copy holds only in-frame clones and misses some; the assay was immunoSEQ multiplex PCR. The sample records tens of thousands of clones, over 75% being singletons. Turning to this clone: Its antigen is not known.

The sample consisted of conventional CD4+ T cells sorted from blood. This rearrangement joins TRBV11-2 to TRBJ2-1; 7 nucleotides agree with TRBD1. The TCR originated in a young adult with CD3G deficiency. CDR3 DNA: TGTGCCAGCCAGGGGGATTCCTACAATGAGCAGTTCTTC. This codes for CASQGDSYNEQFF.